A selection of T cell receptor beta chains follows, all from one sample in a study of blood T cell repertoires in COVID-19. Here immunoSEQ multiplex PCR was the method, and the copy in TCRdb shows in-frame clones only, minus some. The data hold nearly 200,000 clones, with 89% observed a single time. Material for sequencing was PBMCs or T cells enriched from blood (not recorded which). These receptors were collected from a woman aged 18-29 years who had recovered from COVID-19. The CDR3 runs from the conserved cysteine through the conserved F or W. The D gene is left open where the match is weak. Not every row has a clone size; where given, it reads once, few, many or a size class.

v_gene	abundance	j_gene	d_gene	CDR3nt	CDR3aa
TRBV11-3	NA	TRBJ2-3	TRBD2	TGTGCCAGCAGCGTCAGCGGGGGGGTAGATACGCAGTATTTT	CASSVSGGVDTQYF
TRBV11-2	NA	TRBJ2-5	NA	TGTGCCAGCAGCTTAGATCAGGGGCAGTCGACCCAGTACTTC	CASSLDQGQSTQYF
TRBV19	NA	TRBJ1-1	NA	TGTGCCAGTACTACCTACACTGAAGCTTTCTTT	CASTTYTEAFF
TRBV28	NA	TRBJ2-2	TRBD1	TGTGCCAGCCACGGACAGGGGGCATCGGACACCGGGGAGCTGTTTTTT	CASHGQGASDTGELFF
TRBV7-9	once	TRBJ1-2	NA	TGTGCCAGCAGCCTAGACAGGCATGGCTACACCTTC	CASSLDRHGYTF
TRBV5-1	NA	TRBJ1-2	NA	TGCGCCAGCAGCGTAGACAGCCTAAACTATGGCTACACCTTC	CASSVDSLNYGYTF
TRBV14	NA	TRBJ2-5	NA	TGTGCCAGCAGCCAAGGAAACTTCCAAGAGACCCAGTACTTC	CASSQGNFQETQYF
TRBV5-1	NA	TRBJ1-5	TRBD1	TGCGCCAGCAGCTCGGACAGGGATCAGCCCCAGCATTTT	CASSSDRDQPQHF
TRBV28	NA	TRBJ2-7	NA	TGTGCCAGCAGTTGGGCCCAGGGTCACGAGCAGTACTTC	CASSWAQGHEQYF
TRBV10-3	NA	TRBJ1-1	TRBD1	TGTGCCATCAGCCCGGGACAGGGGGCAAGAAACACTGAAGCTTTCTTT	CAISPGQGARNTEAFF
TRBV2	NA	TRBJ1-5	NA	TGTGCCAGCAGTGAACAGGCAGGGGATAATCAGCCCCAGCATTTT	CASSEQAGDNQPQHF
TRBV3-1/TRBV3-2	NA	TRBJ1-5	NA	TGTGCCAGCAGCCAAGATACGGTTCGGGGGCCCCAGCATTTT	CASSQDTVRGPQHF
TRBV27	once	TRBJ2-1	NA	TGTGCCAGCCCTACTATACCGGGAGAAGGTGGTGGGGACTACAATGAGCAGTTCTTC	CASPTIPGEGGGDYNEQFF
TRBV18	NA	TRBJ1-1	NA	TGTGCCAGCTCACCACCGAACAGGAACACTGAAGCTTTCTTT	CASSPPNRNTEAFF
TRBV11-2	NA	TRBJ2-2	NA	TGTGCCAGCAGCTGGATACAGGGGAACACCGGGGAGCTGTTTTTT	CASSWIQGNTGELFF
TRBV7-2	NA	TRBJ1-1	NA	TGTGCCAGCAGCTTAAAGGCGGTCGAGCAAGAAGCTTTCTTT	CASSLKAVEQEAFF
TRBV15	NA	TRBJ1-3	NA	TGTGCCACCAGCAGAGATACTACCTCTGGAAACACCATATATTTT	CATSRDTTSGNTIYF
TRBV9	NA	TRBJ1-2	NA	TGTGCCAGCAGCGTAGGAAGGGGCCAGGACTATGGCTACACCTTC	CASSVGRGQDYGYTF
TRBV7-8	NA	TRBJ2-1	TRBD1	TGTGCCAGCAGCTTAGTATCAGGACAGGGAGGCTACAATGAGCAGTTCTTC	CASSLVSGQGGYNEQFF
TRBV3-1/TRBV3-2	NA	TRBJ1-2	NA	TGTGCCAGCAGCCAAGATTGGGGGCGCGGAGGCTACACCTTC	CASSQDWGRGGYTF
TRBV19	NA	TRBJ1-4	TRBD1	TGTGCCAGTAGTCATGGACAGGGAGGGTCTGAAAAACTGTTTTTT	CASSHGQGGSEKLFF
TRBV18	NA	TRBJ1-3	NA	TGTGCCAGCTCACCTAAACAGGGAATCGGAAACACCATATATTTT	CASSPKQGIGNTIYF
TRBV27	NA	TRBJ2-2	TRBD2	TGTGCCAGCAGGCCAAATAGCGGGGGGACCGGGGAGCTGTTTTTT	CASRPNSGGTGELFF
TRBV19	NA	TRBJ1-2	NA	TGTGCCAGTGCCCCGCGGGGCTCCTATGGCTACACCTTC	CASAPRGSYGYTF
TRBV6-4	many	TRBJ2-1	TRBD2	TGTGCCAGCAGGGTCCTTCTAGCGGGGGATTTATACAATGAGCAGTTCTTC	CASRVLLAGDLYNEQFF
TRBV10-3	NA	TRBJ2-1	NA	TGTGCCGTACAGGGTGCCTCCTACAATGAGCAGTTCTTC	CAVQGASYNEQFF
TRBV11-1	NA	TRBJ1-1	NA	TGTGCCAGCAGCTTAGTCCCTCAGGGGAGATACACTGAAGCTTTCTTT	CASSLVPQGRYTEAFF
TRBV6-5	NA	TRBJ1-6	TRBD1	TGTGCCAGTTGGGACAGGTTTTCACCCCTCCACTTT	CASWDRFSPLHF
TRBV7-7	NA	TRBJ2-1	TRBD2	TGTGCCAGCAGCCCTGGACTAGCGGGAGACAATGAGCAGTTCTTC	CASSPGLAGDNEQFF
TRBV12-3/TRBV12-4	NA	TRBJ2-7	NA	TGTGCCAGCAGCTCGTACAGGGTCTACGAGCAGTACTTC	CASSSYRVYEQYF
TRBV28	NA	TRBJ1-6	NA	TGTGCCAGCAGTCCCCGTATTTCCTATAATTCACCCCTCCACTTT	CASSPRISYNSPLHF
TRBV11-2	NA	TRBJ1-3	TRBD1	TGTGCCAGCAGCCGGGACAGGGGGCGCGGGGGAAACACCATATATTTT	CASSRDRGRGGNTIYF
TRBV11-2	NA	TRBJ2-7	TRBD1	TGTGCCAGCAGCCTCGGGACAGGGAGTCTCTACGAGCAGTACTTC	CASSLGTGSLYEQYF
TRBV6-5	NA	TRBJ1-6	NA	TGTGCCAGCAGCCGCGTGATCTTCAATTCACCCCTCCACTTT	CASSRVIFNSPLHF
TRBV27	once	TRBJ1-1	NA	TGTGCCAGCAGTTTAAACGGGAGGAACACTGAAGCTTTCTTT	CASSLNGRNTEAFF
TRBV12-5	NA	TRBJ1-3	NA	TGTGCTAGTGGTCCTAATCTTGGAAACACCATATATTTT	CASGPNLGNTIYF